The 23 T cell receptor beta chains listed next were all sequenced from one sample in a study of cytomegalovirus exposure and HLA in healthy donors. Vbeta (60) and Jbeta (13) primers were used in the PCR. Here immunoSEQ multiplex PCR was the method, and the copy in TCRdb shows in-frame clones only, minus some. This sample yields about 110,000 clones, of which 73% are seen a single time; 7.5% to 9% belongs to the top ten. Sequencing used PBMCs. These TCRs come from a man younger than 40 in good health and CMV-seronegative.

The chain links TRBV14 to TRBJ2-3; 8 positions match TRBD2. V was pared by 2 bases and J by 4 bases, with 8 bases of the junction left unmatched. The length of the CDR3 is 16 residues. The germline V gene has CDR1 SGHDN and CDR2 FVKESK. The CDR3 nucleotides read TGTGCCAGCAGCCAAAGGGGCGGGGGGCGCCCAGATACGCAGTATTTT. Amino acids: CASSQRGGGRPDTQYF.

The J gene is TRBJ1-2, the V gene TRBV5-1; D not resolved. The CDR3 sequence is 14 residues long. V lost 0 bases, J lost 4 bases, and 10 bases lay in between. Looked up from germline, CDR1 is SGHRS and CDR2 is YFSETQ. CDR3 in amino acids: CASSLGVAFYGYTF. The CDR3 coding sequence is TGCGCCAGCAGCTTGGGGGTAGCCTTCTATGGCTACACCTTC.

V and J are TRBV6-5 and TRBJ2-7; 7 bases are shared with TRBD1. V lost 1 base and J lost 1; bases outside the gene matches: 7. The CDR3 is 16 residues long. The germline CDR1 and CDR2 sequences are MNHEY and SVGAGI. The CDR3 nucleotides are TGTGCCAGCAGTTACTTCGGGACAGACCTTTCCTACGAGCAGTACTTC. It encodes CASSYFGTDLSYEQYF.

This sequence joins TRBV19 and TRBJ1-1; 9 bases are a match to TRBD1. This CDR3 comprises 16 residues. Trimming cost V 0 bases and J 7 bases; bases outside gene matches: 9. The germline V gene encodes CDR1 LNHDA and CDR2 SQIVND (reference sequence). CDR3 bases: TGTGCCAGTAGTATAGACCCGACAGGGGGAAGGATTGAAGCTTTCTTT. Translated: CASSIDPTGGRIEAFF.

The chain uses TRBV5-1 and TRBJ2-2; the D gene is possibly TRBD1 (6 bases). Trimming took off 6 bases at V and 4 bases at J, with 7 bases between the two ends. The CDR3 extends over 12 amino acids. Germline V CDR1 and CDR2: SGHRS, YFSETQ. The CDR3 DNA sequence: TGCGCCAGCAAAGGGGGCACCGGGGAGCTGTTTTTT. Its translation: CASKGGTGELFF.

This rearrangement joins TRBV5-1 to TRBJ1-1; D unresolved. CDR3 size: 14 residues. Per the germline V gene, CDR1 is SGHRS and CDR2 is YFSETQ. Trimming took off 4 bases at V and 5 bases at J, with 15 bases between the two ends. The CDR3 DNA reads as TGCGCCAGCAGCGGCCGGGAACCTCCGACTGAAGCTTTCTTT. This gives the protein CASSGREPPTEAFF.

This chain uses TRBV4-1 with TRBJ2-7, with TRBD1 identical over 7 bases. V was pared by 2 bases and J by 0 bases, with 4 bases of the junction left unmatched. CDR3 length: 15 residues. Germline V lookup: CDR1 MGHRA, CDR2 YSYEKL. CDR3 bases: TGCGCCAGCAGCCAACCGGGACAGAGCTCCTACGAGCAGTACTTC. Its translation: CASSQPGQSSYEQYF.

The chain joins TRBV5-4 to TRBJ2-5; perhaps TRBD1 as D (6 bases). V shed 1 base and J shed 5 bases, with 18 bases lying between them. This CDR3 is 16 amino acids long. Germline V CDR1 and CDR2: SGHNT, YYREEE (reference sequence). CDR3 nucleotides: TGTGCCAGCAGCTTGCCCGGGGCGCAGGGGCTGGAGACCCAGTACTTC. Translating it yields CASSLPGAQGLETQYF.

The CDR3 region has the DNA TGTGCCAGCAGCTTGGCTAGCGGGAGGGCCAATCCAGGCGAGCAGTACTTC. Amino acid sequence: CASSLASGRANPGEQYF. The chain employs TRBV5-4 and TRBJ2-7, with 12 bases lining up with TRBD2. This CDR3 spans 17 amino acids. Losses at the gene ends were 0 bases for V and 6 bases for J; bases not matched to a gene: 10. The V gene's germline CDR1 is SGHNT and CDR2 YYREEE (reference sequence).

The CDR3 loop reads CASSRGSYNEQFF. CDR3 bases: TGTGCCAGCAGCCGGGGGTCCTACAATGAGCAGTTCTTC. V and J are TRBV7-2 and TRBJ2-1, with D perhaps TRBD2 (6 bases). Trimming removed 5 bases at V and 1 base at J, with 6 bases between. The CDR3 has 13 residues. The germline V gene encodes CDR1 SGHTA and CDR2 FQGNSA.

This chain links TRBV15 with TRBJ2-5; 10 nucleotides match TRBD2. Germline CDR1 reads LNHNV; CDR2 reads YYDKDF (reference sequence). The CDR3 runs 14 residues. After removal of 1 base from V and 11 bases from J, the junction contained 7 bases not matched to a gene. CDR3 residues: CATSRGLAGAVQYF. CDR3 in DNA: TGTGCCACCAGCAGAGGTCTAGCGGGAGCAGTGCAGTACTTC.

The gene calls are TRBV2 and TRBJ2-7; weak D call: TRBD1 (6 bases). This CDR3 spans 14 amino acids. Trimming stripped 6 bases from V and 2 bases from J, with 14 bases between. Germline V gene sequence: CDR1 SNHLY, CDR2 FYNNEI. In nucleotides, the CDR3 is TGTGCCAGCAGGTTTACGGGACAAACCTACGAGCAGTACTTC. Translating it yields CASRFTGQTYEQYF.

This chain links TRBV7-7 with TRBJ2-5; D gene uncertain. This CDR3 has 12 amino acids. V dropped 5 bases and J dropped 5 bases, with 9 bases sitting between them. The germline CDR1 and CDR2 sequences are SSHAT and FNYEAQ (reference sequence). The CDR3 DNA follows: TGTGCCAGCAGCCCACTCGCGGAGACCCAGTACTTC. This translates into CASSPLAETQYF.

This chain joins TRBV5-1 and TRBJ2-5; TRBD1 agrees at 9 bases. Per germline, CDR1 SGHRS and CDR2 YFSETQ. There are 15 residues in the CDR3. V lost 4 bases and J lost 2; bases outside the gene matches: 6. The CDR3 DNA reads TGCGCCAGCAGCCGACAGGGGGGGACACAAGAGACCCAGTACTTC. This codes for CASSRQGGTQETQYF.

J is TRBJ2-1 and V is TRBV9, with TRBD2 matching 14 bases. This CDR3 is 15 amino acids long. With 5 bases clipped from V and 7 bases from J, the junction kept 5 bases outside the gene matches. The germline gives CDR1 SGDLS, CDR2 YYNGEE. CDR3 sequence (DNA): TGTGCCAGCAGACCCGGGACTAGCGGGAGTAATGAGCAGTTCTTC. Encoded protein: CASRPGTSGSNEQFF.

This clone was picked up a small number of times. The chain couples TRBV14 to TRBJ2-7, with D possibly TRBD1 on 6 matching bases. Germline lookup yields CDR1 SGHDN and CDR2 FVKESK. The CDR3 is made up of 14 amino acids. Between the trimmed V and J ends, which lost 1 base and 4 bases, there was a span of 11 bases. The CDR3 region has the DNA TGTGCCAGCAGCCAAGTAGGGGGTCTATACGAGCAGTACTTC. Protein sequence: CASSQVGGLYEQYF.

The chain has TRBV7-6 and TRBJ1-5, with D uncertain. The CDR3 is made up of 13 amino acids. Trimming pared 2 bases from V and 6 bases from J, leaving 8 bases between. Germline CDR1 is SGHVS and CDR2 is FNYEAQ. The CDR3 spells CASSLTDSQPQHF. CDR3 bases: TGTGCCAGCAGCTTAACTGATAGTCAGCCCCAGCATTTT.

The gene calls are TRBV6-6 and TRBJ1-3; D unresolved. The CDR3 is 15 amino acids. The V gene lost 6 bases and the J gene lost 0 bases, with 12 bases spanning the gap. CDR1 is MNHNY, CDR2 SVGAGI, per germline (reference sequence). As DNA, the CDR3 is TGTGCCAGCAGCTGGGCGCCAGGCTCTGGAAACACCATATATTTT. The encoded protein is CASSWAPGSGNTIYF.

The CDR3, as DNA: TGTGCCAGCAGCTCAAAGAGCGGGCCGATATATGGCTACACCTTC. Amino acids: CASSSKSGPIYGYTF. The genes are TRBV7-8 and TRBJ1-2; D ambiguous. The CDR3 contains 15 residues. The V gene's germline CDR1 is SGHVS and CDR2 FQNEAQ. Deletions cut 4 bases from V and 5 bases from J, with 17 bases between.

This rearrangement joins TRBV6-1 to TRBJ1-2, with 8 bases lining up with TRBD1. The CDR3 consists of 14 residues. Trimming removed 6 bases from V and 8 bases from J; junction bases left unmatched: 11. Germline assignment: CDR1 MNHNS and CDR2 SASEGT. The CDR3 sequence: CASRLGQGRGGYTF. The CDR3 coding sequence is TGTGCCAGCAGGCTCGGACAGGGTCGAGGCGGCTACACCTTC.

The rearrangement joins TRBV7-9 to TRBJ2-3; 7 bases line up with TRBD1. V shed 5 bases and J 3 bases; nucleotides not matched to a gene: 5. Looked up from germline, CDR1 is SEHNR and CDR2 is FQNEAQ (reference sequence). This CDR3 contains 14 residues. The CDR3 coding sequence is TGTGCCAGCAGCGAACAGGGGCTAACAGATACGCAGTATTTT. Translation gives CASSEQGLTDTQYF. Variable domain in full (rest from reference TRBV7-9 and TRBJ2-3): DTGVSQNPRHKITKRGQNVTFRCDPISEHNRLYWYRQTLGQGPEFLTYFQNEAQLEKSRLLSDRFSAERPKGSFSTLEIQRTEQGDSAMYLCASSEQGLTDTQYFGPGTRLTVL.

The CDR3 protein is CASSGPSGVPSQPHYNEQFF. DNA of the CDR3: TGTGCCAGCAGCGGTCCTAGCGGGGTTCCATCCCAGCCCCACTACAATGAGCAGTTCTTC. The rearrangement links TRBV2 to TRBJ2-1, with 9 positions matching TRBD2. Germline assignment: CDR1 SNHLY and CDR2 FYNNEI. The CDR3 extends over 20 amino acids. Trimming removed 6 bases from V and 3 bases from J; junction bases left unmatched: 21.

V gene TRBV9 combines with J gene TRBJ2-1; 8 bases align to TRBD2. The CDR3 extends over 17 amino acids. V shed 4 bases, J shed 0 bases, and the junction held 9 bases outside the gene matches. CDR1 and CDR2 (germline): SGDLS, YYNGEE. CDR3 sequence (DNA): TGTGCCAGCAGCCCCCGGGGGGGGGTGAGCTCCTACAATGAGCAGTTCTTC. It encodes CASSPRGGVSSYNEQFF. Looking up the rest from reference TRBV9 and TRBJ2-1 gives the full variable domain: DSGVTQTPKHLITATGQRVTLRCSPRSGDLSVYWYQQSLDQGLQFLIQYYNGEERAKGNILERFSAQQFPDLHSELNLSSLELGDSALYFCASSPRGGVSSYNEQFFGPGTRLTVL.